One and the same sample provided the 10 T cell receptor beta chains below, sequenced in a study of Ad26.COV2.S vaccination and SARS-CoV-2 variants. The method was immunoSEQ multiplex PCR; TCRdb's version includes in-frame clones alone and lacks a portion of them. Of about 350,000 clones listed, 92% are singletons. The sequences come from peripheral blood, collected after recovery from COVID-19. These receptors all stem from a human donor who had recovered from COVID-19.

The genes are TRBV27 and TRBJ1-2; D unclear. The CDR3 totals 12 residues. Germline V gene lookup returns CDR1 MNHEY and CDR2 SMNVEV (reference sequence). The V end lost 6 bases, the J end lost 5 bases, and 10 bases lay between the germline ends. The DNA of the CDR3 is TGTGCCAGCAGCCCCTCCGGATATGGCTACACCTTC. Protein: CASSPSGYGYTF.

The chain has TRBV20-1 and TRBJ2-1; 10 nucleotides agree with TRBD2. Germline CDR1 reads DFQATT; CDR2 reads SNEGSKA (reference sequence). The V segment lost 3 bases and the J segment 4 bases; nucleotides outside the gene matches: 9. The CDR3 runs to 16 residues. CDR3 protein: CSASGLAGVSYNEQFF. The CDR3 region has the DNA TGCAGTGCTAGTGGGCTAGCGGGGGTGTCTTACAATGAGCAGTTCTTC.

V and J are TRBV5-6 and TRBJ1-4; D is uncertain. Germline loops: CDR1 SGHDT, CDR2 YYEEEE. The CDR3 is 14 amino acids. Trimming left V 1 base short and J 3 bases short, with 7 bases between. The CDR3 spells CASSLNGANEKLFF. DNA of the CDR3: TGTGCCAGCAGCTTGAACGGGGCTAATGAAAAACTGTTTTTT.

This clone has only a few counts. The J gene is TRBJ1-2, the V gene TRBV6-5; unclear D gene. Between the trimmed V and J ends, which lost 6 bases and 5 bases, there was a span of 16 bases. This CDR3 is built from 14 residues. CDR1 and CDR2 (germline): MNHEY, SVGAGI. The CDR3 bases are TGTGCCAGCAGGAACCTTGACCGCAGATATGGCTACACCTTC. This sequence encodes CASRNLDRRYGYTF.

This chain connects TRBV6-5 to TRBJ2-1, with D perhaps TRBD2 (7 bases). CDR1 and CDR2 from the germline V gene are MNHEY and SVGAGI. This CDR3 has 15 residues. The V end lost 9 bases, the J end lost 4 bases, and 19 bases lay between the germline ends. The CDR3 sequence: CASLFGAGAYNEQFF. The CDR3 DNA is TGTGCCAGTCTATTCGGGGCGGGGGCATACAATGAGCAGTTCTTC.

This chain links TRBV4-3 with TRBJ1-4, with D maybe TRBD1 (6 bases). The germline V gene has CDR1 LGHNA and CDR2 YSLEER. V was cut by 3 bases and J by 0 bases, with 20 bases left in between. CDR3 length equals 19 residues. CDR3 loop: CASSQGAPQGKATNEKLFF. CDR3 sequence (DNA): TGCGCCAGCAGCCAGGGGGCCCCACAGGGAAAGGCAACTAATGAAAAACTGTTTTTT.

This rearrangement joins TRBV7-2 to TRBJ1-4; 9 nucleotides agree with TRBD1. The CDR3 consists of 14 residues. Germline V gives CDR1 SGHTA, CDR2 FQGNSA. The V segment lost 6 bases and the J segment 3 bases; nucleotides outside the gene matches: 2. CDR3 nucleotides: TGTGCCAGCAGTCGGACAGGGGCTAATGAAAAACTGTTTTTT. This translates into CASSRTGANEKLFF.

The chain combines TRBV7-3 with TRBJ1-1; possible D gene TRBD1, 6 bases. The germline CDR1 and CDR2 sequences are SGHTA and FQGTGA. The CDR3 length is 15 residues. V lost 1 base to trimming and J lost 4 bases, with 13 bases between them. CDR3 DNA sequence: TGTGCCAGCAGCTTAAGCCCGGGGGCGGGCACTGAAGCTTTCTTT. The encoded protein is CASSLSPGAGTEAFF. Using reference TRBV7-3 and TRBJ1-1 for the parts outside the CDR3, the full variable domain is GAGVSQTPSNKVTEKGKYVELRCDPISGHTALYWYRQSLGQGPEFLIYFQGTGAADDSGLPNDRFFAVRPEGSVSTLKIQRTERGDSAVYLCASSLSPGAGTEAFFGQGTRLTVV.

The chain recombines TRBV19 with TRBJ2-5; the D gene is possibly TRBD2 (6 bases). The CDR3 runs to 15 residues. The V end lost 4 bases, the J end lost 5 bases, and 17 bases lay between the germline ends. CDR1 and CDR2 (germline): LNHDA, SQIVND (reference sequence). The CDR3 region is CASSRKTSSSETQYF. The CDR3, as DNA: TGTGCCAGTAGTAGGAAGACTAGTAGCTCGGAGACCCAGTACTTC. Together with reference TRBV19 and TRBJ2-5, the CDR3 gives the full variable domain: DGGITQSPKYLFRKEGQNVTLSCEQNLNHDAMYWYRQDPGQGLRLIYYSQIVNDFQKGDIAEGYSVSREKKESFPLTVTSAQKNPTAFYLCASSRKTSSSETQYFGPGTRLLVL.

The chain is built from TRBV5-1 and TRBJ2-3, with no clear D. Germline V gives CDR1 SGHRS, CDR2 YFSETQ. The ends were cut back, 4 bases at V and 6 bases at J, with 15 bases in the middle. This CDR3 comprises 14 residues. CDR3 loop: CASSPPGSWDTQYF. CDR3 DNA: TGCGCCAGCAGCCCGCCGGGTTCCTGGGATACGCAGTATTTT.